This T cell receptor beta chain originates from a study of cytomegalovirus exposure and HLA in healthy donors. The germline V gene encodes CDR1 SGHDT and CDR2 YYEEEE. The CDR3 is 14 residues long. The trim removed 3 bases at V and 5 bases at J, leaving 4 bases unmatched. Vbeta (60) and Jbeta (13) primers were used in the PCR. This table comes from immunoSEQ multiplex PCR, and its TCRdb copy is limited to in-frame clones, with some not included. Among roughly 100,000 clones listed, about 78% were seen once. The sample was PBMCs. The TCR comes from a young man in good health and CMV-seronegative. The chain combines TRBV5-6 with TRBJ2-1; TRBD2 aligns across 8 bases. The CDR3 nucleotides are TGTGCCAGCAGCTCCGGGGGGGTAAACAATGAGCAGTTCTTC. Amino acid sequence: CASSSGGVNNEQFF.